This T cell receptor (beta chain) comes out of a study of beta chain features in type 1 diabetes. Study-wide findings and caveats: HLA effects on TCRB rearrangement stayed unresolved here. TCRB repertoires of naive, central memory and Treg cells appeared more similar among patients than among healthy donors.

In regard to this clone: Its antigen remains unidentified.

CDR3 length: 15 residues. The germline CDR1 and CDR2 sequences are MGHRA and YSYEKL. Germline trimming cut 4 bases from V and 3 bases from J; bases unmatched to any gene: 4. cDNA synthesis used the whole RNA isolate, giving expressed TCRB sequences. This table comes from immunoSEQ multiplex PCR, and its TCRdb copy is limited to in-frame clones, with some not included. The sample lists around 500,000 clones, about an eighth occurring once. The chain couples TRBV4-1 to TRBJ1-2, with 11 bases matching TRBD1. Sequences were obtained from naive CD4+ T cells from blood. The receptor was derived from a woman between 18 and 30 years old in good health. CDR3 DNA: TGCGCCAGCAGCCCAGGACAGGGGGCGGACTATGGCTACACCTTC. Its translation: CASSPGQGADYGYTF.